This TCR beta chain appears in the sequencing data of a study of blood T cells in healthy people across ages. Whole-study findings and limits: Long-lived donors carried more naive CD4+ cells and greater diversity than aged donors.

Comments on this clonotype: The antigen remains undetermined.

Using a J-beta primer mix together with a sample-barcoded 5' primer, a second PCR was run for roughly 7 to 12 cycles. Every individual sample yielded 3 million or more paired-end reads (each containing CDR3). TCRdb reanalysed the 5' RACE reads using MiXCR and keeps one entry per CDR3 protein. The sample holds 600,000 to 650,000 distinct CDR3 sequences; 58% are singletons and the top ten take 30% to 40%. No fewer than 5.5 micrograms of total RNA were isolated from every sample. The CDR3 has 17 residues. CDR1 and CDR2 (germline): SGHRS, YFSETQ. J was trimmed by 6 bases and V by 4 bases; bases with no gene match: 18.

This clonotype was sampled from a man aged 55 to 70 in good health. The sample taken for sequencing was blood. The rearrangement joins TRBV5-1 to TRBJ1-2; 7 bases line up with TRBD1. The CDR3 DNA reads TGCGCCAGCAGCCGGACGACAACGACACAGGGGACGGATGGCTACACCTTC. As protein: CASSRTTTTQGTDGYTF. The full variable domain, with the rest looked up from reference TRBV5-1 and TRBJ1-2, is KAGVTQTPRYLIKTRGQQVTLSCSPISGHRSVSWYQQTPGQGLQFLFEYFSETQRNKGNFPGRFSGRQFSNSRSEMNVSTLELGDSALYLCASSRTTTTQGTDGYTFGSGTRLTVV.